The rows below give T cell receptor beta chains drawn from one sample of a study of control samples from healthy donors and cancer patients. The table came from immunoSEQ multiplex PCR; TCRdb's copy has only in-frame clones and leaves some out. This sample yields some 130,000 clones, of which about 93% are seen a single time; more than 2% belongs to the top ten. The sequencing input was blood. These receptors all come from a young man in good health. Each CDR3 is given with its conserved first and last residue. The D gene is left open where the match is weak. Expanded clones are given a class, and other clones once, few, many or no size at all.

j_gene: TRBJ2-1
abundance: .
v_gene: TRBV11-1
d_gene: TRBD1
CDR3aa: CASSPGQGVGNEQFF
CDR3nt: TGTGCCAGCAGCCCGGGACAGGGGGTCGGAAATGAGCAGTTCTTC

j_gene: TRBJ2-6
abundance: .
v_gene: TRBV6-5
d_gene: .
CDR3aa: CASSFDRPSGANVLTF
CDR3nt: TGTGCCAGCAGTTTCGACAGACCCTCTGGGGCCAACGTCCTGACTTTC

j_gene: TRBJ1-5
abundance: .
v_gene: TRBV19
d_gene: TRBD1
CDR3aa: CAGDRGNNQPQHF
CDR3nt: TGTGCCGGGGACAGGGGGAACAATCAGCCCCAGCATTTT

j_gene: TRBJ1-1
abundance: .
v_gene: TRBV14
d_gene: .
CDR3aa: CASSQGVNTEAFF
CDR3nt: TGTGCCAGCAGCCAAGGTGTCAACACTGAAGCTTTCTTT

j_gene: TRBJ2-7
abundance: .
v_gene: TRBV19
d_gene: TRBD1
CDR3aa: CASRPGTGLGEQYF
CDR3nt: TGTGCTTCCCGACCCGGGACAGGGCTGGGCGAGCAGTACTTC

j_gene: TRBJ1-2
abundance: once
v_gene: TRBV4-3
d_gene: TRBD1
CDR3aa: CASSQESGGKGYTF
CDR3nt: TGCGCCAGCAGCCAAGAATCAGGGGGGAAAGGCTACACCTTC

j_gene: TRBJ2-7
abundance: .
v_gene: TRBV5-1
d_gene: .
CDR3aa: CASSLDTPYEQYF
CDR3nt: TGCGCCAGCAGCTTGGACACCCCCTACGAGCAGTACTTC

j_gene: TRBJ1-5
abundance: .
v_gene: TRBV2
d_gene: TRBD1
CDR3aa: CASSEVTGGNQPQHF
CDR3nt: TGTGCCAGCAGTGAAGTGACAGGGGGCAATCAGCCCCAGCATTTT

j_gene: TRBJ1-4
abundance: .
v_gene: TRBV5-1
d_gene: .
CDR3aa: CASSSSFGNEKLFF
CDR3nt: TGCGCCAGCAGCTCATCTTTCGGTAATGAAAAACTGTTTTTT

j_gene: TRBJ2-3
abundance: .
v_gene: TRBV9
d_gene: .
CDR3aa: CASSVEGRAPDTQYF
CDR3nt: TGTGCCAGCAGCGTAGAGGGCCGGGCGCCAGATACGCAGTATTTT